Below, 21 T cell receptor beta chains from the same sample are listed, as sequenced in a study of breast tumors, draining lymph nodes, adjacent tissues. The lymph nodes were axillary draining lymph nodes from breast cancer patients. TCRdb independently ran MiXCR on the multiplex PCR reads; one entry per CDR3 protein. The table has around 130,000 distinct CDR3 sequences, 21% seen once. The sequenced material came from axillary lymph node tissue. The receptors were sampled from a female donor with breast cancer. Some clones in this sample may be carry-over from other donors' samples.

In the case of this clonotype: A read error may explain this, as a much larger clone is one base away. The chain links TRBV30 to TRBJ2-1; D assignment may be TRBD1 or TRBD2 (5 bases each). The germline V gene has CDR1 GTSNPN and CDR2 SVGIG (reference sequence). CDR3 length: 15 amino acids. V shed 0 bases and J shed 8 bases, with 17 bases lying between them. The CDR3 is CAWSVSYMMGDEQFF. The CDR3 bases are TGTGCCTGGAGTGTAAGCTACATGATGGGGGATGAGCAGTTCTTC.

Concerning this clonotype: One end of the junction fails to match germline, which may point to a read error. V gene TRBV25-1 combines with J gene TRBJ2-1; 7 bases fit TRBD1. Germline CDR1 and CDR2: MGHDK and SYGVNS. This CDR3 contains 15 residues. CDR3 sequence reads: CASSERGPSYYEQFF. As DNA, the CDR3 is TGTGCCAGCAGTGAAAGGGGGCCCTCCTACTATGAGCAGTTCTTC. The variable domain in full, with the rest retrieved from reference TRBV25-1 and TRBJ2-1, is EADIYQTPRYLVIGTGKKITLECSQTMGHDKMYWYQQDPGMELHLIHYSYGVNSTEKGDLSSESTVSRIRTEHFPLTLESARPSHTSQYLCASSERGPSYYEQFFGPGTRLTVL.

About this clonotype: This sequence may be a read error, since a much larger clone differs from it by one base. CDR3 nucleotide sequence: TGTGCCAGCAGCGTAAACTGGGGGGAGCTGTTTTTT. This gives the protein CASSVNWGELFF. The V and J genes are TRBV9 and TRBJ2-2; D gene ambiguous. From germline, CDR1 is SGDLS and CDR2 YYNGEE. The CDR3 runs to 12 residues. V was cut by 1 base and J by 8 bases, with 6 bases left in between.

This clonotype was seen a handful of times. This chain joins TRBV5-4 and TRBJ2-7, with 7 bases that match TRBD1. V dropped 0 bases and J dropped 5; count of bases not matched to a gene: 17. In germline, CDR1 is SGHNT, CDR2 YYREEE (reference sequence). The CDR3 consists of 18 residues. The CDR3 sequence: CASSLAISSGGSLDEQYF. CDR3 DNA sequence: TGTGCCAGCAGCTTGGCCATTTCGTCAGGGGGATCTTTGGACGAGCAGTACTTC. The whole variable domain, remainder taken from reference TRBV5-4 and TRBJ2-7, is ETGVTQSPTHLIKTRGQQVTLRCSSQSGHNTVSWYQQALGQGPQFIFQYYREEENGRGNFPPRFSGLQFPNYSSELNVNALELDDSALYLCASSLAISSGGSLDEQYFGPGTRLTVT.

This clonotype is a singleton in its sample. The chain is built from TRBV28 and TRBJ1-2, with a tentative D call TRBD1 (6 bases). With 1 base removed from V and 4 bases from J, the gap between germline ends came to 28 bases. CDR1 and CDR2 from the germline V gene are MDHEN and SYDVKM. This CDR3 comprises 20 residues. The CDR3 coding sequence is TGTGCCAGCAGTTTATACTTGTCCCGGGGGCTGTCCTATTCTACCTATGGCTACACCTTC. Its translation is CASSLYLSRGLSYSTYGYTF.

At least ten counts were recorded for this clonotype. The rearrangement joins TRBV12-3 or TRBV12-4 to TRBJ2-3; D is perhaps TRBD1 (6 bases). V was cut by 4 bases and J by 4 bases, with 9 bases left in between. CDR3 length: 13 residues. Written as DNA, the CDR3 is TGTGCCAGCAGTTGGGGGCGGGCAGATACGCAGTATTTT. This encodes CASSWGRADTQYF.

The rearrangement joins TRBV27 to TRBJ2-7; possible D gene TRBD1, 5 bases. The CDR3 spans 15 residues. CDR1 MNHEY and CDR2 SMNVEV come from the germline V gene (reference sequence). V dropped 6 bases and J dropped 1 base, with 16 bases sitting between them. Written as DNA, the CDR3 is TGTGCCAGCAGCAATCCCTGGGCAGGGTCCTACGAGCAGTACTTC. Translation gives CASSNPWAGSYEQYF.

V usage is TRBV9 and J usage is TRBJ1-1; D ambiguous. Germline V lookup: CDR1 SGDLS, CDR2 YYNGEE. CDR3 length: 15 amino acids. Trimming took off 2 bases at V and 0 bases at J, with 11 bases between the two ends. In DNA form, the CDR3 reads TGTGCCAGCAGCGTCGACCACATTATGAACACTGAAGCTTTCTTT. Its translation is CASSVDHIMNTEAFF. The whole variable domain, remainder taken from reference TRBV9 and TRBJ1-1, is DSGVTQTPKHLITATGQRVTLRCSPRSGDLSVYWYQQSLDQGLQFLIQYYNGEERAKGNILERFSAQQFPDLHSELNLSSLELGDSALYFCASSVDHIMNTEAFFGQGTRLTVV.

This clonotype has ten or more counts. The V and J genes are TRBV5-6 and TRBJ2-3; TRBD2 might be the D (6 bases). Germline values: CDR1 SGHDT, CDR2 YYEEEE. V lost 0 bases to trimming and J lost 5 bases, with 10 bases between them. This CDR3 spans 14 amino acids. The CDR3 reads CASSLAGAGDTQYF. DNA for the CDR3: TGTGCCAGCAGCTTGGCGGGAGCAGGAGATACGCAGTATTTT.

This chain links TRBV15 with TRBJ2-4; D is undetermined. The CDR3 extends over 14 amino acids. Trimming left V 0 bases short and J 7 bases short, with 10 bases between. The germline V gene encodes CDR1 LNHNV and CDR2 YYDKDF (reference sequence). CDR3 DNA sequence: TGTGCCACCAGCAGAGATGGGCACCCCAACATTCAGTACTTC. Translated: CATSRDGHPNIQYF. The full variable domain, its missing parts supplied by reference TRBV15 and TRBJ2-4, is DAMVIQNPRYQVTQFGKPVTLSCSQTLNHNVMYWYQQKSSQAPKLLFHYYDKDFNNEADTPDNFQSRRPNTSFCFLDIRSPGLGDTAMYLCATSRDGHPNIQYFGAGTRLSVL.

Comment on this clonotype: With a much larger clone just one base away, this may be a read error. The chain links TRBV5-4 to TRBJ2-7, with D possibly being TRBD2 (5 bases). Germline CDR1 SGHNT, CDR2 YYREEE (reference sequence). CDR3 length equals 12 residues. Trimming removed 0 bases from V and 5 bases from J, with 6 bases in between. The CDR3 DNA is TGTGCCAGCAGCTTGGCGGGAAACGAGCAGTACTTC. Its translation is CASSLAGNEQYF.

This clonotype was counted many times. The chain couples TRBV4-1 to TRBJ2-1; 8 bases fit TRBD2. Per the germline V gene, CDR1 is MGHRA and CDR2 is YSYEKL. V gave up 1 base and J gave up 4 bases; unmatched junction bases: 6. CDR3 size: 16 residues. This CDR3 reads CASSQVTAGVYNEQFF. CDR3 DNA: TGCGCCAGCAGCCAAGTCACAGCGGGAGTATACAATGAGCAGTTCTTC.

This clonotype was counted many times. The V gene is TRBV30, the J gene TRBJ2-7; tentative D call: TRBD2 (5 bases). V dropped 3 bases and J dropped 9 bases, with 15 bases sitting between them. CDR1 and CDR2 (germline): GTSNPN, SVGIG (reference sequence). The CDR3 length is 12 residues. The DNA for the CDR3 is TGTGCCTGGAGAGAAGGGAGAGCGGTGCAGTACTTC. As protein: CAWREGRAVQYF.

This clonotype was seen repeatedly, ten times or more. The CDR3 nucleotides are TGTGCCAGCAGCACCGGGACAGCAGGCTACACCTTC. Protein sequence: CASSTGTAGYTF. V and J are TRBV28 and TRBJ1-2; TRBD1 matches at 7 bases. Trimming removed 6 bases from V and 8 bases from J; junction bases left unmatched: 6. The CDR3 runs 12 residues. The V gene's germline CDR1 is MDHEN and CDR2 SYDVKM.

This clonotype was picked up many times. V is TRBV20-1 and J is TRBJ2-3; the D gene is possibly TRBD2 (6 bases). V gave up 5 bases and J gave up 2 bases, with 14 bases separating them. The CDR3 totals 14 residues. The germline V gene has CDR1 DFQATT and CDR2 SNEGSKA (reference sequence). The CDR3 sequence is CSAPERAPTDTQYF. For the CDR3, the DNA is TGCAGTGCTCCCGAGCGGGCCCCCACAGATACGCAGTATTTT.

The chain couples TRBV20-1 to TRBJ2-5; tentatively, D is TRBD1 or TRBD2 (5 bases each). This CDR3 is built from 16 residues. Trimming stripped 1 base from V and 5 bases from J, with 20 bases between. Germline lookup yields CDR1 DFQATT and CDR2 SNEGSKA (reference sequence). This CDR3 reads CSARGDRAPVRETQYF. The DNA for the CDR3 is TGCAGTGCTAGAGGGGACCGGGCCCCAGTCAGGGAGACCCAGTACTTC.

This clonotype was counted many times. The gene calls are TRBV9 and TRBJ2-3; tentatively, D is TRBD1 (6 bases). Trimming took off 1 base at V and 2 bases at J, with 8 bases between the two ends. The CDR3 runs 14 residues. The germline V gene has CDR1 SGDLS and CDR2 YYNGEE. The CDR3 region is CASSVNRVTDTQYF. The CDR3 DNA is TGTGCCAGCAGCGTAAACAGGGTCACAGATACGCAGTATTTT.

In the case of this clonotype: A read error may explain this, as a much larger clone is one base away. The CDR3 DNA follows: TGTGCCAGTTCCCCTCTGGGGGCCAACGTCCAGACTTTC. It encodes CASSPLGANVQTF. This chain connects TRBV7-9 to TRBJ2-6, with TRBD1 as a possible D gene (6 bases). Per the germline V gene, CDR1 is SEHNR and CDR2 is FQNEAQ (reference sequence). The CDR3 covers 13 residues.

In this sample, this clonotype turned up many times. The chain carries TRBV24-1 and TRBJ2-2, with unresolved D. The CDR3 sequence is 14 residues long. The V and J ends lost 3 bases and 4 bases respectively, with 8 bases between them. Germline CDR1 is KGHDR and CDR2 is SFDVKD. In DNA, the CDR3 is TGTGCCACCAGTGATGCCCACGTCACCGGGGAGCTGTTTTTT. This codes for CATSDAHVTGELFF.

This clonotype was seen many times. This chain joins TRBV27 and TRBJ2-5; D perhaps matches TRBD1 (6 bases). Germline CDR1 and CDR2: MNHEY and SMNVEV (reference sequence). The CDR3 has 13 residues. V lost 5 bases to trimming and J lost 5 bases, with 12 bases between them. The CDR3 DNA reads TGTGCCAGCAGTAAGACAGGTTCGGAGACCCAGTACTTC. It specifies CASSKTGSETQYF.

This clonotype came up many times. The chain recombines TRBV7-6 with TRBJ1-3; D might be TRBD1 (5 bases). This CDR3 has 15 residues. Per germline, CDR1 SGHVS and CDR2 FNYEAQ. Deletions cut 1 base from V and 10 bases from J, with 17 bases between. The CDR3 region is CASSLGRDGDGTIYF. CDR3 coding DNA: TGTGCCAGCAGCTTAGGCCGGGACGGGGATGGAACCATATATTTT.